Ten or more counts support the clone carrying this T cell receptor beta chain. Its antigen is unidentified. TCRdb redid the calling of the reads with MiXCR, one entry per CDR3 protein. The sample has approximately 97,000 distinct CDR3 sequences, 16% seen once. The sample comes from a study of T cell repertoires in cytomegalovirus infection. Study details: From public TCR beta signatures came an indication of both CMV infection and matching HLA type. Study-level findings and limits: The study found HLA-C-restricted CMV-specific TCR beta clonotypes dominating the ex vivo response. Accumulated public TCR beta family frequency recognized individuals carrying CMV together with the relevant HLA.

The germline V gene encodes CDR1 SGHTA and CDR2 FQGTGA. The V end lost 5 bases, the J end lost 8 bases, and 18 bases lay between the germline ends. The CDR3 covers 14 residues. The source material was PBMCs. V is TRBV7-3 and J is TRBJ1-2, with D possibly being TRBD1 (6 bases). The receptor was derived from a human donor in good health (CMV status not recorded). Some clones in this sample may be carry-over from other donors' samples. CDR3 protein: CASSTGQSLRGYTF. In DNA form, the CDR3 reads TGTGCCAGCAGCACTGGACAGTCCTTAAGAGGCTACACCTTC.